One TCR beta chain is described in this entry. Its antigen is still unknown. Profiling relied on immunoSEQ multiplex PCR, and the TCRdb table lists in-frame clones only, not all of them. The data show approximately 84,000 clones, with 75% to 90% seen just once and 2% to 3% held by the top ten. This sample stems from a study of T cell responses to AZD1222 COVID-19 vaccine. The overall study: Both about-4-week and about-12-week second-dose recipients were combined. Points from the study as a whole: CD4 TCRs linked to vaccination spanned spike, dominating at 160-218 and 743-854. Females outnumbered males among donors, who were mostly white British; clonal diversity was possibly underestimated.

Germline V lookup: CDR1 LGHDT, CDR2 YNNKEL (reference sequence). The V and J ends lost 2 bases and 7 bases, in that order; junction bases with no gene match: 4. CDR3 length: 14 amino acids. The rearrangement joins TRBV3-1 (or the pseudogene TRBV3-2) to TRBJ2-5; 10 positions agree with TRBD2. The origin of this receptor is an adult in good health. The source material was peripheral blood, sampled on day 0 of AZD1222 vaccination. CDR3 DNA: TGTGCCAGCAGCCAACTAGCGGGGGATGGGACCCAGTACTTC. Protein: CASSQLAGDGTQYF.